This TCR beta chain appears in the sequencing data of a study of blood T cell repertoires in COVID-19. Study information: T cells, B-cell-depleted T cells, or PBMCs supplied cDNA or gDNA.

Across 24 US areas, participants ranged in age from about 18 to 100 years. Allocation to cohorts depended on clinical history reported by the participants. This clone was seen only once. In the original processing: Reference gene primers were amplified, and this amplification served to estimate nucleated cell counts. Assay used: immunoSEQ multiplex PCR; TCRdb lists only in-frame clones, some missing. V and J calls plus clone size are reproduced from that table; the DNA served to infer D and trimming. Found here are around 250,000 clones, over 80% of them singletons; the top ten hold about 4%. The V gene end was trimmed by 7 bases and the J gene end by 5 bases; junction bases not matched to a gene: 5. This CDR3 has 13 residues.

Sequenced material: PBMCs or T cells enriched from blood (not recorded which). This clonotype was obtained from a woman aged 25 to 45 with acute COVID-19. The chain links TRBV12-3 or TRBV12-4 to TRBJ1-5; 7 bases are shared with TRBD1. The CDR3 is CASTTGVDQPQHF. The DNA of the CDR3 is TGTGCCAGCACCACAGGGGTAGATCAGCCCCAGCATTTT.